The 16 T cell receptor beta chains below were found in one sample sequenced in a study of cytomegalovirus exposure and HLA in healthy donors. The PCR used 60 Vbeta and 13 Jbeta primers. Only in-frame clones appear in the TCRdb table, and some are missing; sequencing was by immunoSEQ multiplex PCR. Found here are roughly 200,000 clones, roughly 86% of them singletons; the top ten hold roughly 3.6%. Sequencing was done on a sample of PBMCs. The receptors come from a man aged 40-50 years in good health and CMV-seropositive.

This clone was picked up a small number of times. The chain combines TRBV18 with TRBJ2-7; D ambiguous. The CDR3 is 13 amino acids. Trimming stripped 0 bases from V and 3 bases from J, with 6 bases between. Looked up from germline, CDR1 is KGHSH and CDR2 is LQKENI. CDR3 in DNA: TGTGCCAGCTCACCACCGGCCAGCTACGAGCAGTACTTC. Its translation: CASSPPASYEQYF.

V gene TRBV7-2 combines with J gene TRBJ1-2, with 7 positions matching TRBD1. The CDR3 sequence is 13 residues long. Losses at the gene ends were 1 base for V and 6 bases for J; bases not matched to a gene: 2. The germline gives CDR1 SGHTA, CDR2 FQGNSA. The CDR3 nucleotides read TGTGCCAGCAGCTTAGGACAGGGAAATGGCTACACCTTC. It specifies CASSLGQGNGYTF.

This clone was counted a few times. The rearrangement uses TRBV5-6 and TRBJ2-1, with TRBD2 identical over 9 bases. Germline trimming cut 4 bases from V and 0 bases from J; bases unmatched to any gene: 8. The CDR3 has 17 amino acids. Germline CDR1 is SGHDT and CDR2 is YYEEEE. CDR3: CASSRLSGRTSYNEQFF. The CDR3 DNA is TGTGCCAGCAGCCGACTTAGCGGGAGAACCTCCTACAATGAGCAGTTCTTC.

The chain employs TRBV12-5 and TRBJ2-6; TRBD2 agrees at 9 bases. J gave up 4 bases and V 5 bases, and 9 bases lay outside the gene matches. The germline V gene encodes CDR1 LGHNT and CDR2 FRNRAP. This CDR3 contains 17 residues. For the CDR3, the DNA is TGTGCTAGTGGTCTCCAGGCGGGGGGGTTCGGGGCCAACGTCCTGACTTTC. It specifies CASGLQAGGFGANVLTF.

This chain joins TRBV2 and TRBJ2-2, with a weak D call TRBD2 (5 bases). This CDR3 spans 15 amino acids. Germline CDR1 and CDR2: SNHLY and FYNNEI. Trimming pared 6 bases from V and 4 bases from J, leaving 15 bases between. In DNA form, the CDR3 reads TGTGCCAGCAGCGACCCGGCGGGCTTCACCGGGGAGCTGTTTTTT. Translation gives CASSDPAGFTGELFF.

The chain is built from TRBV2 and TRBJ1-4, with 8 bases aligning to TRBD1. Germline-derived CDR1 and CDR2 are SNHLY and FYNNEI. The CDR3 is made up of 17 amino acids. The V and J ends lost 4 bases and 4 bases, in that order; junction bases with no gene match: 11. The CDR3 nucleotides are TGTGCCAGCAGTGTTTTCAGGGGGCTCAAGAGTAATGAAAAACTGTTTTTT. Its translation is CASSVFRGLKSNEKLFF.

In regard to this clone: Sequence at one end of the junction differs from germline and may be a read error. The rearrangement links TRBV30 to TRBJ2-7; the D is unclear. This CDR3 is built from 13 residues. CDR1 is GTSNPN, CDR2 SVGIG, per germline (reference sequence). The CDR3 spells CAWSPRTQSPPGF. The CDR3 nucleotides read TGTGCCTGGAGCCCAAGAACACAGTCTCCCCCTGGATTC.

The CDR3 loop reads CASTPGGESLYEQYF. In DNA form, the CDR3 reads TGTGCCAGCACCCCAGGTGGGGAGTCCCTCTACGAGCAGTACTTC. The chain uses TRBV6-5 and TRBJ2-7, with a weak D call TRBD2 (5 bases). The CDR3 contains 15 residues. With 7 bases removed from V and 3 bases from J, the gap between germline ends came to 19 bases. CDR1 is MNHEY, CDR2 SVGAGI, per germline.

The chain joins TRBV5-1 to TRBJ2-3; TRBD2 matches at 8 bases. The CDR3 is 15 residues long. V was pared by 4 bases and J by 0 bases, with 4 bases of the junction left unmatched. Germline CDR1 SGHRS, CDR2 YFSETQ. CDR3 sequence reads: CASSPSGFSTDTQYF. Here the CDR3 DNA reads TGCGCCAGCAGCCCTAGCGGGTTTAGCACAGATACGCAGTATTTT.

The V gene is TRBV10-3, the J gene TRBJ1-2, with TRBD1 identical over 8 bases. V lost 4 bases, J lost 5 bases, and 3 bases stayed unmatched. The V gene's germline CDR1 is ENHRY and CDR2 SYGVKD. This CDR3 region has 13 residues. Here the CDR3 DNA reads TGTGCCATCAGTGCGGGACAGGTTTATGGCTACACCTTC. The encoded protein is CAISAGQVYGYTF.

The chain employs TRBV5-1 and TRBJ2-1; D may be TRBD2 (5 bases). Looked up from germline, CDR1 is SGHRS and CDR2 is YFSETQ. The CDR3 is made up of 13 amino acids. Trimming removed 1 base at V and 6 bases at J, with 8 bases between. The CDR3 DNA reads as TGCGCCAGCAGCTTGCAGGAGGCCAATGAGCAGTTCTTC. As protein: CASSLQEANEQFF.

The chain carries TRBV9 and TRBJ2-2; 9 bases agree with TRBD1. The CDR3 length is 15 residues. Trimming at V came to 3 bases and at J to 1 base, leaving 1 base not matched to a gene. Germline V gene lookup returns CDR1 SGDLS and CDR2 YYNGEE. The CDR3 sequence is CASSATGGNTGELFF. CDR3 nucleotides: TGTGCCAGCAGCGCGACAGGGGGGAACACCGGGGAGCTGTTTTTT.

This chain joins TRBV29-1 and TRBJ2-4; the D is unclear. V was shortened by 4 bases and J by 0 bases, with 13 bases between the two germline ends. The CDR3 contains 15 residues. CDR1 and CDR2 (germline): SQVTM, ANQGSEA. CDR3 region: CSVAGDSLAKNIQYF. The CDR3 DNA follows: TGCAGCGTTGCCGGCGACTCACTAGCCAAAAACATTCAGTACTTC.

This chain links TRBV19 with TRBJ1-1; the match to TRBD1 covers 7 bases. The CDR3 has 16 amino acids. Germline V gene sequence: CDR1 LNHDA, CDR2 SQIVND (reference sequence). Trimming cost V 3 bases and J 0 bases; bases outside gene matches: 7. The CDR3 protein is CASSIEQGHLNTEAFF. CDR3 in DNA: TGTGCCAGTAGTATCGAACAGGGGCATTTGAACACTGAAGCTTTCTTT. The full variable domain, in which reference TRBV19 and TRBJ1-1 provide the parts outside the CDR3, is DGGITQSPKYLFRKEGQNVTLSCEQNLNHDAMYWYRQDPGQGLRLIYYSQIVNDFQKGDIAEGYSVSREKKESFPLTVTSAQKNPTAFYLCASSIEQGHLNTEAFFGQGTRLTVV.

Remarks on this clone: An end of the junction does not agree with germline; a read error may underlie this. The J gene is TRBJ1-1, the V gene TRBV28; D may be TRBD1 (6 bases). Germline V lookup: CDR1 MDHEN, CDR2 SYDVKM. CDR3 length: 12 residues. The CDR3 bases are TGTGCCAGCAAGGGACAAAAAACTGCAGCTTTCTTT. It codes for CASKGQKTAAFF.

The chain employs TRBV5-1 and TRBJ2-3, with 7 bases lining up with TRBD1. Germline V CDR1 and CDR2: SGHRS, YFSETQ. CDR3 length: 14 residues. V lost 4 bases, J lost 5 bases, and 7 bases stayed unmatched. The CDR3 bases are TGCGCCAGCAGCACCGACAGGGCTGGAGATACGCAGTATTTT. Its protein is CASSTDRAGDTQYF.